Listed below are T cell receptor beta chains from one sample, sequenced in a study of PD-1 blockade in classical Hodgkin lymphoma. The repertoire was sequenced with immunoSEQ multiplex PCR; TCRdb's copy has only in-frame clones and lacks some. This sample carries 95,000 or so clones, roughly 84% of them seen once, and the ten largest clones take 10% to 15%. The material was peripheral blood mononuclear cells (PBMCs), obtained at baseline. These receptors originate from a human donor with classical Hodgkin lymphoma. The CDR3 runs from the conserved cysteine through the conserved F or W. D genes are given only for firm matches. Clone size is stated in some rows and not others, as once, few, many or a class when expanded.

d_gene	v_gene	abundance	j_gene	CDR3aa	CDR3nt
-	TRBV5-1	-	TRBJ1-2	CASSLAGGEAYGYTF	TGCGCCAGCAGCTTGGCGGGAGGGGAGGCGTATGGCTACACCTTC
-	TRBV18	-	TRBJ2-2	CASSPKDGRDTGELFF	TGTGCCAGCTCACCAAAAGACGGGCGAGACACCGGGGAGCTGTTTTTT
-	TRBV5-4	-	TRBJ2-5	CATTLQGNQETQYF	TGTGCCACCACCTTACAGGGTAACCAAGAGACCCAGTACTTC
-	TRBV5-1	-	TRBJ2-7	CASSSTWRRGEQYF	TGCGCCAGCAGCTCCACATGGAGGAGGGGCGAGCAGTACTTC
TRBD2	TRBV18	-	TRBJ2-1	CASSPGTSGVNEQFF	TGTGCCAGCTCACCCGGGACTAGCGGGGTCAATGAGCAGTTCTTC
TRBD2	TRBV7-3	-	TRBJ2-3	CASSLNGRPDTQYF	TGTGCCAGCAGCTTAAACGGGAGGCCAGATACGCAGTATTTT
-	TRBV7-9	-	TRBJ1-1	CASSPGWGRNTEAFF	TGTGCCAGCAGCCCAGGGTGGGGGAGGAACACTGAAGCTTTCTTT
TRBD1	TRBV6-5	-	TRBJ2-7	CASRHRDRGGHEQYF	TGTGCCAGCAGGCACCGGGACAGGGGGGGCCACGAGCAGTACTTC
-	TRBV5-4	-	TRBJ2-7	CASSLGVGAPLSYEQYF	TGTGCCAGCAGCTTAGGAGTAGGCGCGCCCCTCTCCTACGAGCAGTACTTC
-	TRBV9	-	TRBJ2-1	CASSPRLGGFGYNEQFF	TGTGCCAGCAGCCCGCGGTTGGGCGGGTTCGGCTACAATGAGCAGTTCTTC
TRBD1	TRBV5-4	-	TRBJ2-7	CASSSRQGAPYEQYF	TGTGCCAGCAGCTCTCGACAGGGGGCTCCTTACGAGCAGTACTTC
-	TRBV28	-	TRBJ1-4	CASSLGTTPGAFF	TGTGCCAGCAGTTTAGGGACAACGCCCGGGGCTTTTTTT
-	TRBV18	-	TRBJ2-6	CASSPFSESTGANVLTF	TGTGCCAGCTCACCCTTCTCCGAATCGACAGGGGCCAACGTCCTGACTTTC
-	TRBV11-2	few	TRBJ2-1	CASSLVWGGNEQFF	TGTGCCAGCAGCCTAGTGTGGGGCGGGAATGAGCAGTTCTTC
-	TRBV28	few	TRBJ1-2	CAIVGQNYGYTF	TGTGCCATCGTTGGGCAGAACTATGGCTACACCTTC
-	TRBV6-5	-	TRBJ1-2	CASSQRKGRDGYTF	TGTGCCAGCAGCCAGCGAAAGGGTAGGGATGGCTACACCTTC
-	TRBV5-1	-	TRBJ2-3	CASSLVPTDTQYF	TGCGCCAGCAGCTTGGTTCCCACAGATACGCAGTATTTT
TRBD1	TRBV2	-	TRBJ1-2	CASSEAVPQGSGRGTF	TGTGCCAGCAGTGAAGCAGTCCCACAGGGATCGGGCAGGGGGACCTTC
-	TRBV7-2	once	TRBJ2-6	CASSLEGHNSGANVLTF	TGCGCCAGCAGCTTAGAGGGACATAACTCTGGGGCCAACGTCCTGACTTTC
-	TRBV29-1	large	TRBJ1-2	CSVASGQANYGYTF	TGCAGCGTTGCTTCGGGACAAGCTAACTATGGCTACACCTTC
-	TRBV20-1	-	TRBJ2-1	CSASLDNEQFF	TGCAGTGCTAGCTTAGACAATGAGCAGTTCTTC
-	TRBV5-5	-	TRBJ2-1	CASSLYGAHNEQFF	TGTGCCAGCAGCTTGTACGGCGCACACAATGAGCAGTTCTTC
TRBD1	TRBV6-5	-	TRBJ2-1	CASSWDRYNEQFF	TGTGCCAGCAGTTGGGACAGGTACAATGAGCAGTTCTTC
-	TRBV6-6	-	TRBJ1-1	CASSLPPGTEAFF	TGTGCCAGCAGCCTACCCCCAGGGACTGAAGCTTTCTTT
TRBD2	TRBV5-1	-	TRBJ2-1	CASRLTSGYNEQFF	TGCGCCAGCAGATTGACTAGCGGGTACAATGAGCAGTTCTTC
-	TRBV4-3	few	TRBJ2-1	CASSQDWYNEQFF	TGCGCCAGCAGCCAAGATTGGTACAATGAGCAGTTCTTC
-	TRBV28	-	TRBJ2-1	CASRDIIDRSYNEQFF	TGTGCCAGCAGAGACATTATTGACCGCTCCTACAATGAGCAGTTCTTC
-	TRBV10-3	once	TRBJ2-7	CASKEVFEQYF	TGTGCCAGCAAGGAGGTCTTCGAGCAGTACTTC
TRBD1	TRBV2	-	TRBJ1-4	CASTGGRANEKLFF	TGTGCCAGCACAGGGGGCAGAGCTAATGAAAAACTGTTTTTT
TRBD2	TRBV7-9	-	TRBJ2-1	CASSSVAGGGQSYNEQFF	TGTGCCAGCAGCTCAGTAGCGGGAGGGGGCCAGTCCTACAATGAGCAGTTCTTC
-	TRBV7-3	-	TRBJ2-1	CASSLNAAGYNEQFF	TGTGCCAGCAGCTTAAATGCAGCTGGGTACAATGAGCAGTTCTTC
TRBD2	TRBV7-8	-	TRBJ2-5	CASSWLAGGETQYF	TGTGCCAGCAGCTGGCTAGCGGGAGGAGAGACCCAGTACTTC
TRBD2	TRBV6-5	-	TRBJ2-1	CASSRRGRGYNEQFF	TGTGCCAGCAGCCGCCGGGGGAGGGGTTACAATGAGCAGTTCTTC
-	TRBV7-2	-	TRBJ2-1	CASALIVQYNEQFF	TGTGCCAGCGCCCTCATAGTCCAATACAATGAGCAGTTCTTC
-	TRBV15	-	TRBJ2-2	CATSREGGGELFF	TGTGCCACCAGCAGAGAGGGCGGCGGGGAGCTGTTTTTT
TRBD1	TRBV28	-	TRBJ1-4	CASSLDRVNEKLFF	TGTGCCAGCAGTTTGGACAGGGTTAATGAAAAACTGTTTTTT
TRBD2	TRBV5-6	-	TRBJ2-3	CASSLAGGPTDTQYF	TGTGCCAGCAGCCTAGCGGGAGGGCCTACAGATACGCAGTATTTT
-	TRBV6-5	-	TRBJ1-5	CASSPDTGRNQPQHF	TGTGCCAGCAGCCCGGACACGGGGAGGAATCAGCCCCAGCATTTT
TRBD1	TRBV7-9	-	TRBJ2-7	CASSLRGQGAGPYEQYF	TGTGCCAGCAGCTTAAGGGGACAGGGGGCGGGCCCCTACGAGCAGTACTTC
TRBD1	TRBV11-2	many	TRBJ2-7	CASSYRGEGEQYF	TGTGCCAGCAGCTACAGGGGCGAGGGCGAGCAGTACTTC
TRBD2	TRBV15	-	TRBJ2-3	CATSWTSGRVVDTQYF	TGTGCCACCAGCTGGACTAGCGGGAGGGTTGTAGATACGCAGTATTTT
-	TRBV5-5	-	TRBJ1-5	CASSYQGRNQPQHF	TGTGCCAGCAGTTACCAGGGACGCAATCAGCCCCAGCATTTT
TRBD2	TRBV29-1	once	TRBJ2-1	CSVGLAGYNEQFF	TGCAGCGTCGGACTAGCGGGATACAATGAGCAATTCTTC
TRBD1	TRBV30	-	TRBJ2-5	CAWSGGQGAQETQYF	TGTGCCTGGAGTGGAGGACAGGGGGCACAAGAGACCCAGTACTTC
TRBD1	TRBV7-3	-	TRBJ2-1	CASSLMGQPDYNEQFF	TGTGCCAGCAGCTTGATGGGACAGCCCGACTACAATGAGCAGTTCTTC
TRBD1	TRBV27	-	TRBJ2-2	CASIGGANTGELFF	TGTGCCAGCATAGGGGGCGCGAACACCGGGGAGCTGTTTTTT
-	TRBV30	-	TRBJ1-2	CAWSDRGFYGYTF	TGTGCCTGGAGTGACCGAGGATTCTATGGCTACACCTTC
TRBD2	TRBV11-2	-	TRBJ2-7	CASSLGGRGTEQYF	TGTGCCAGCAGCTTAGGAGGGCGGGGGACCGAGCAGTACTTC
TRBD2	TRBV6-1	few	TRBJ2-1	CASKALAGWNEQFF	TGTGCCAGCAAGGCACTAGCGGGTTGGAATGAGCAGTTCTTC
TRBD2	TRBV19	-	TRBJ2-1	CASSTLGTSGRNEQFF	TGTGCCAGTAGTACCCTCGGGACTAGCGGGAGAAATGAGCAGTTCTTC
-	TRBV5-4	many	TRBJ1-1	CASSSQLYAEAFF	TGTGCCAGCAGCTCGCAACTTTACGCTGAAGCTTTCTTT
-	TRBV2	few	TRBJ1-2	CASSARQESNYGYTF	TGTGCCAGCAGTGCTCGACAGGAGAGTAACTATGGCTACACCTTC
TRBD2	TRBV7-8	few	TRBJ2-1	CASSPGLAGSYIYNEQFF	TGTGCCAGCAGCCCAGGACTAGCGGGAAGTTACATCTACAATGAGCAGTTCTTC
-	TRBV4-1	-	TRBJ2-7	CASSQGQGGTYEQYF	TGCGCCAGCAGCCAAGGGCAGGGGGGAACCTACGAGCAGTACTTC